The 11 T cell receptor beta chains reported below all come from one sample, sequenced in a study of blood T cells in healthy people across ages. Combining a sample-barcoded 5' primer with a J-beta primer mix, a second PCR ran for about 7 to 11 cycles. Using its own MiXCR run on the 5' RACE reads, TCRdb lists one record per CDR3 protein. The sample carries some 760,000 distinct CDR3 sequences, roughly 25% recorded once. These data were also filed under a second study, of T cells of mothers and their children.

The material sequenced was blood. Source of these receptors: a boy younger than 18 in good health.

The J gene is TRBJ2-1, the V gene TRBV9; the match to TRBD2 covers 8 bases. The DNA matches TRBJ2-5 better at its end, which makes the J call doubtful. The CDR3 length is 13 residues. Germline-derived CDR1 and CDR2 are SGDLS and YYNGEE. CDR3 residues: CASSDLAGQTQYF. The CDR3 DNA is TGTGCCAGCAGCGATCTAGCGGGCCAGACCCAGTACTTC.

The V gene is TRBV7-2, the J gene TRBJ2-4; the match to TRBD2 covers 9 bases. Trimming at V came to 1 base and at J to 6 bases, leaving 7 bases not matched to a gene. The CDR3 is made up of 16 amino acids. Germline assignment: CDR1 SGHTA and CDR2 FQGNSA. This CDR3 is CASSLVLREGGNIQYF. The CDR3, as DNA: TGTGCCAGCAGCTTAGTTCTGCGGGAGGGCGGAAACATTCAGTACTTC.

This clonotype has a handful of counts. The chain uses TRBV28 and TRBJ2-6; D might be TRBD1 (5 bases). The V and J ends lost 6 bases and 4 bases respectively, with 16 bases between them. This CDR3 has 16 residues. The germline V gene encodes CDR1 MDHEN and CDR2 SYDVKM. CDR3 loop: CASRNGGALGANVLTF. The CDR3 DNA reads TGTGCCAGCAGAAATGGTGGGGCGCTCGGGGCCAACGTCCTGACTTTC.

The rearrangement uses TRBV28 and TRBJ2-7, with 8 bases lining up with TRBD2. This CDR3 spans 14 amino acids. Germline V gene lookup returns CDR1 MDHEN and CDR2 SYDVKM. V shed 4 bases and J 5 bases; nucleotides not matched to a gene: 7. The chain's CDR3 is CASSSVGLVDEQYF. In DNA form, the CDR3 reads TGTGCCAGCAGTTCAGTGGGACTAGTCGACGAGCAGTACTTC.

There are many counts of this clonotype. V and J are TRBV29-1 and TRBJ2-5, with D possibly TRBD2 on 6 matching bases. Germline CDR1 reads SQVTM; CDR2 reads ANQGSEA. This CDR3 spans 13 amino acids. With 4 bases removed from V and 5 bases from J, the gap between germline ends came to 14 bases. This chain's CDR3 is CSVGKRAGETQYF. The DNA of the CDR3 is TGCAGCGTTGGGAAGCGGGCGGGCGAGACCCAGTACTTC.

The rearrangement uses TRBV14 and TRBJ1-2, with D possibly matching TRBD1 (6 bases). The CDR3 length is 14 residues. V gave up 1 base and J gave up 7 bases, with 13 bases separating them. Germline values: CDR1 SGHDN, CDR2 FVKESK. The DNA for the CDR3 is TGTGCCAGCAGCCAAGGACAGGTTCCGCGTGGCTACACCTTC. It is translated as CASSQGQVPRGYTF.

The J gene is TRBJ2-1, the V gene TRBV28, with 7 bases matching TRBD2. The CDR3 consists of 17 residues. The trim removed 6 bases at V and 5 bases at J, leaving 16 bases unmatched. CDR1 is MDHEN, CDR2 SYDVKM, per germline. The CDR3 region is CASSPLPLAAGNNEQFF. The CDR3, as DNA: TGTGCCAGCAGCCCCCTCCCTCTAGCGGCGGGGAACAATGAGCAGTTCTTC.

The chain combines TRBV12-3 or TRBV12-4 with TRBJ1-2, with D possibly matching TRBD1 (5 bases). This CDR3 is 14 amino acids long. Deletions cut 6 bases from V and 8 bases from J, with 19 bases between. The CDR3 DNA sequence: TGTGCCAGCAGCAAAGACACGGGGGGACGGGGCTACACCTTC. Translation gives CASSKDTGGRGYTF.

This clonotype was seen many times. The chain carries TRBV28 and TRBJ2-1; no clear D gene. This CDR3 has 12 residues. Germline lookup yields CDR1 MDHEN and CDR2 SYDVKM. V lost 5 bases and J 4 bases, leaving 6 bases between the germline ends. Written as DNA, the CDR3 is TGTGCCAGCAGTCCCCTTTACAATGAGCAGTTCTTC. Protein product: CASSPLYNEQFF.

This clonotype showed up just a few times. The chain joins TRBV7-9 to TRBJ1-2; possible D gene TRBD1, 6 bases. Germline V lookup: CDR1 SEHNR, CDR2 FQNEAQ (reference sequence). The CDR3 covers 15 residues. The V and J ends lost 5 bases and 8 bases respectively, with 21 bases between them. CDR3 region: CASSTGRQESFGYTF. The DNA of the CDR3 is TGTGCCAGCAGCACCGGGAGACAGGAGTCGTTCGGCTACACCTTC.

This clonotype was seen a handful of times. The CDR3 spells CASSLVDRDNQPQHF. The CDR3 DNA follows: TGTGCCAGCAGCTTGGTGGACAGGGATAATCAGCCCCAGCATTTT. V and J are TRBV5-5 and TRBJ1-5, with 8 bases that match TRBD1. Trimming cost V 0 bases and J 4 bases; bases outside gene matches: 3. Germline CDR1 and CDR2: SGHKS and YYEKEE (reference sequence). This CDR3 contains 15 residues.